This T cell receptor (beta chain) was retrieved from a study of T cell changes during pregnancy in multiple sclerosis. V was clipped by 5 bases and J by 0 bases; unmatched bases: 10. Germline V gene data show CDR1 as MDHEN and CDR2 as SYDVKM. The CDR3 covers 17 residues. Clones were sequenced by immunoSEQ multiplex PCR, and TCRdb holds only the in-frame ones, with some missing. The data show some 49,000 clones, more than 85% seen once. The receptor was derived from a female donor with multiple sclerosis, enrolled in a pregnancy study. Sequenced material: CD8+ T cells from peripheral blood mononuclear cells, taken in the first trimester of pregnancy. This chain uses TRBV28 with TRBJ2-7, with 10 bases lining up with TRBD2. The CDR3 loop reads CASSAFGLAEFSYEQYF. CDR3 DNA: TGTGCCAGCAGTGCCTTTGGACTAGCGGAGTTCTCCTACGAGCAGTACTTC.